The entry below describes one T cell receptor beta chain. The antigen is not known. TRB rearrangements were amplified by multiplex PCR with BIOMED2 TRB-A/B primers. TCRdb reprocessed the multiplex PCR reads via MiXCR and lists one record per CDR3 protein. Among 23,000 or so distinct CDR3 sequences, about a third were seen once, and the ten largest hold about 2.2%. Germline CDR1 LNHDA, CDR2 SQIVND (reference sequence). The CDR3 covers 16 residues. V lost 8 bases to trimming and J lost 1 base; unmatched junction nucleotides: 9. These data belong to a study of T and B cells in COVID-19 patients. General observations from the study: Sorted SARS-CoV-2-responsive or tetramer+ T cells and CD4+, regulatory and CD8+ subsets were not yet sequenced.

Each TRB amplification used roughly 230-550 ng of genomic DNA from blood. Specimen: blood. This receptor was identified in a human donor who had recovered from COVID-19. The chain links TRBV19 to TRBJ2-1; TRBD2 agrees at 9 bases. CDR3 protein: CASPGGGARSYNEQFF. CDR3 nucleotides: TGTGCCAGTCCCGGCGGGGGGGCTCGGTCCTACAATGAGCAGTTCTTC.